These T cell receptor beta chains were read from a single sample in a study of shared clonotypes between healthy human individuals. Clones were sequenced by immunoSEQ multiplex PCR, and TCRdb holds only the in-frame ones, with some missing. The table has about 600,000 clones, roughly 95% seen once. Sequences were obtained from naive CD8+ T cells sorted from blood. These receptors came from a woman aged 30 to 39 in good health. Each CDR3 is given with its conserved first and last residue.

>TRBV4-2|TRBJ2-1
CASSQIAGGENEQFF
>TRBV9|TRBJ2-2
CASSVEGGFPNTGELFF
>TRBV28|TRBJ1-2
CASSLFLADVLKEYGYTF
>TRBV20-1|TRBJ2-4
CSASLVGIQYF
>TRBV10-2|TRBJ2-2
CASSGGELFF
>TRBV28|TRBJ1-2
CASSFEGADNYGYTF
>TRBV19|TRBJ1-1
CASSIRQEYTEAFF
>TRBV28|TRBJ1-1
CASSFPPWDTEAFF
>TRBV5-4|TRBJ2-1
CASSFAGGRYNEQFF
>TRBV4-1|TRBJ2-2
CASSKSSLAVRYTGELFF
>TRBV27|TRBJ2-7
CASKLIAGYYEQYF
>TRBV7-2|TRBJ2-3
CASSLGLAVTYTQYF
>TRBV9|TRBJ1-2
CASSVYEGHGYTF
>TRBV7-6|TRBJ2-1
CASSPGLAGPLGEQFF
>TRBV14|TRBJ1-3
CASSQDRGTSGNTIYF
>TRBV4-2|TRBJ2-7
CASSQGLSGQGGEQYF
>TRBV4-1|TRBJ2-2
CASSLSTRTGKPGELFF
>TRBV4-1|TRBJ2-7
CASSQTTDYAYEQYF
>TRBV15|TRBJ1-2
CATSGRRDGNYGYTF
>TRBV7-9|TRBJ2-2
CASSPRTSGNTGELFF
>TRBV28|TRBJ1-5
CASSFSNQPQHF
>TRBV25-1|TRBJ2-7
CASSPPQEAYEQYF
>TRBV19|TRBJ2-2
CASKGTGELFF
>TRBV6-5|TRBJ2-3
CASSSAGVWTDTQYF
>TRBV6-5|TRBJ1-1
CASSSPGENTEAFF
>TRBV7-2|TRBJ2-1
CASSLGLDPEGFEQFF
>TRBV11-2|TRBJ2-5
CASSLEFRTTKETQYF
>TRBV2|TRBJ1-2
CASSENRADGYTF
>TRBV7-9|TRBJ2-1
CASSLGRMVEQFF
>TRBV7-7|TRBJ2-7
CASSPRAGSYEQYF
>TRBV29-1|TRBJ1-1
CSVETYGEAFF
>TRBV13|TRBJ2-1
CASSTTGGTDEQFF
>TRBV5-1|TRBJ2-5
CASRLGAGGTETQYF
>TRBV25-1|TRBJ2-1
CASRGQAYNEQFF
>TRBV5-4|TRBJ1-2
CASSRDVGYTF
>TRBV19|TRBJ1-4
CASNSGTGNEKLFF
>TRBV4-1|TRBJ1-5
CASSQRDGPNQPQHF
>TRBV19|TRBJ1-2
CASSSGTGGYGYTF
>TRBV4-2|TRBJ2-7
CASSHRNEGTAYEQYF
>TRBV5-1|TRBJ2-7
CASSYLQGSYEQYF
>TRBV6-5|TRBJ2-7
CASSYSDRAYEQYF
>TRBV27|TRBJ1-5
CASSLSRAEAPQHF
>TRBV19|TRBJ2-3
CASSTRTGTVSDTQYF
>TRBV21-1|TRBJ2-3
CASSKPGLEFSTDTQYF
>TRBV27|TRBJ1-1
CASSPDRRNTEAFF
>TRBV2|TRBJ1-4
CASRYQQGGSEVTNEKLFF
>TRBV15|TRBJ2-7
CATGPLGGEQYF
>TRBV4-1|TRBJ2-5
CASSQVGREEETQYF
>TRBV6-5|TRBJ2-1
CASSPQTVDEQFF
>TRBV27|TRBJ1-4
CASSFAGSNEKLFF